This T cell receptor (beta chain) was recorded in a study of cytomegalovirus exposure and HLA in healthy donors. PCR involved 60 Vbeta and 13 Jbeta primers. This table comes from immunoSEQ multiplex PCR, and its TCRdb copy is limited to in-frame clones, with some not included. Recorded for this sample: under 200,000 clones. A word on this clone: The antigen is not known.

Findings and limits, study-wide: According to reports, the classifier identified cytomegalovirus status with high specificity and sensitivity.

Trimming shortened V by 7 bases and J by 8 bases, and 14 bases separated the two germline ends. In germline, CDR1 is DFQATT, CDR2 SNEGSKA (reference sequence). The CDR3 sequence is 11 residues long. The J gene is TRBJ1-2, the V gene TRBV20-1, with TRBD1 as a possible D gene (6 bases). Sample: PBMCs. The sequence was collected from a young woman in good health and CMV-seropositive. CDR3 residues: CSVGGASGYTF. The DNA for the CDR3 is TGCAGTGTGGGGGGGGCGAGCGGCTACACCTTC.